This note documents a single T cell receptor beta chain sequence. Its antigen is as yet unknown. This entry is derived from a study of CD8+CD57+ T cells in acquired aplastic anemia. Study-level points and caveats: Patients and controls turned out to have twenty-nine CD8+ CDR3 sequences in common.

It was genomic DNA that served as the template for profiling TCR beta VDJ and CDR3. TCRdb re-called the reads with MiXCR, one entry per CDR3 protein. The repertoire holds 260,000 or so distinct CDR3 sequences, with roughly 80% as singletons. Trimming took off 0 bases at V and 9 bases at J, with 15 bases between the two ends. Germline V gene lookup returns CDR1 SGHVS and CDR2 FQNEAQ. The CDR3 contains 14 residues. Patients chosen for sequencing had shown CD8+CD57+ cell expansion by flow cytometry. V is TRBV7-8 and J is TRBJ2-7, with unresolved D. Sequenced input: sorted CD4+, CD8+, or CD8+CD57+ T cells (not recorded which) from PBMCs. This clonotype was sampled from a human donor with aplastic anemia. CDR3 nucleotide sequence: TGTGCCAGCAGCTTAGCGGAAGGTCACTATGCGCAGTACTTC. Amino acid sequence: CASSLAEGHYAQYF.